This TCR beta chain is drawn from a study of graft-versus-host responses after intestinal transplantation. In the study overall: Multivisceral, liver-intestinal, or isolated intestinal transplants were given to recipients. Each patient got anti-thymocyte globulin induction, then tacrolimus and steroids for about 3 years. Study-wide points: Recipient marrow harbored GvH clones, some of which surfaced first in ileum or blood.

A note on this clone: Its antigen is unknown.

V gave up 4 bases and J gave up 4 bases; unmatched junction bases: 11. Germline CDR1 MNHEY, CDR2 SMNVEV (reference sequence). This CDR3 region has 16 residues. Repertoires were generated with immunoSEQ multiplex PCR, while TCRdb's copy carries only in-frame clones and drops some. This sample carries approximately 100,000 clones, about 90% of them seen once, and the ten largest clones take 0.9%. The material was unstimulated CD4+ T cells sorted from spleen or lymph node cells, obtained before intestinal transplant. The chain couples TRBV27 to TRBJ1-2, with 8 bases that match TRBD1. The receptor comes from a human donor who received an intestinal transplant. The CDR3 loop reads CASSYRGGQASYGYTF. The CDR3, as DNA: TGTGCCAGCAGTTACCGGGGGGGACAGGCGAGCTATGGCTACACCTTC.